The rows below give T cell receptor beta chains drawn from one sample of a study of cytomegalovirus exposure and HLA in healthy donors. This table comes from immunoSEQ multiplex PCR, and its TCRdb copy is limited to in-frame clones, with some not included. The repertoire holds 70,000 to 90,000 clones, about 77% seen once, with around 4% in the top ten. Sequenced: PBMCs. The receptors come from a man between 60 and 70 years old in good health and CMV-seronegative. CDR3s include the opening cysteine and the closing phenylalanine or tryptophan.

v_gene: TRBV5-1
CDR3aa: CASSSPELAGGLAEQFF

v_gene: TRBV9
CDR3aa: CASSGQGPTDTQYF

v_gene: TRBV2
CDR3aa: CASSEVSGNQPQHF

v_gene: TRBV11-2
CDR3aa: CASSRGLAGYNEQFF

v_gene: TRBV30
CDR3aa: CAWIGSSGDNEQFF

v_gene: TRBV30
CDR3aa: CAWSQGWTEAFF

v_gene: TRBV9
CDR3aa: CASSVVWAVQNTEAFF

v_gene: TRBV5-1
CDR3aa: CASSQLQGANYGYTF

v_gene: TRBV6-1
CDR3aa: CASSRFGQMNTEAFF

v_gene: TRBV6-6
CDR3aa: CASSYENRGRETEAFF

v_gene: TRBV5-7
CDR3aa: CASSLSGGSGGYEQYF

v_gene: TRBV6-6
CDR3aa: CASTQLREYTEAFF

v_gene: TRBV5-4
CDR3aa: CASRYVLAEQYF

v_gene: TRBV5-1
CDR3aa: CASSLGTASTDTQYF

v_gene: TRBV4-1
CDR3aa: CASSSWSGDSYEQYF

v_gene: TRBV7-3
CDR3aa: CASRQATNEKLFF

v_gene: TRBV7-6
CDR3aa: CASRLSGGAQGGEQFF

v_gene: TRBV30
CDR3aa: CAWSPFGDSSYEQYF

v_gene: TRBV5-1
CDR3aa: CASSQGSTPYEQYF

v_gene: TRBV10-3
CDR3aa: CATRQGAEVGEAFF

v_gene: TRBV7-9
CDR3aa: CASSSAGVKKAFF

v_gene: TRBV7-9
CDR3aa: CASSLPGSSYNEQFF

v_gene: TRBV4-2
CDR3aa: CASSQWVGGTEAFF

v_gene: TRBV6-5
CDR3aa: CASSQRQGGNEQFF

v_gene: TRBV7-3
CDR3aa: CASSLSGGGDTQYF

v_gene: TRBV6-5
CDR3aa: CASSSHEGQGGYEQYF

v_gene: TRBV18
CDR3aa: CASSGDSDNEQFF

v_gene: TRBV7-3
CDR3aa: CASSSRGGPWDF

v_gene: TRBV29-1
CDR3aa: CSVETGNTEAFF

v_gene: TRBV25-1
CDR3aa: CASSPGTGRNLNTEAFF

v_gene: TRBV6-5
CDR3aa: CASIGGASTDTQYF

v_gene: TRBV11-2
CDR3aa: CASSSAPPGLGYEQYF

v_gene: TRBV30
CDR3aa: CAWSVRPGEAFF

v_gene: TRBV7-3
CDR3aa: CASRAQGGTNSGANVLTF

v_gene: TRBV6-5
CDR3aa: CASSPGQPNSPLHF

v_gene: TRBV19
CDR3aa: CASRPGGTVHNSPLHF

v_gene: TRBV5-1
CDR3aa: CASRSGQWETQYF

v_gene: TRBV5-3
CDR3aa: CARSCRTGLAGRETQYF

v_gene: TRBV7-2
CDR3aa: CASRAGTGGVGPEQYF

v_gene: TRBV19
CDR3aa: CASSMGGGLPYEQYF

v_gene: TRBV7-9
CDR3aa: CSSSLGPQGTEAFF

v_gene: TRBV5-1
CDR3aa: CASSGTGGNYGYTF